The clone carrying this T cell receptor (beta chain) showed up many times. The antigen is unknown. The data were taken from a study of CD8 T cells in ankylosing spondylitis. V lost 0 bases and J lost 4; bases outside the gene matches: 5. In germline, CDR1 is SGHDT, CDR2 YYEEEE. CDR3 length equals 17 residues. General study results and limits: In ankylosing spondylitis blood, a motif of roughly 8 highly homologous TCR beta variants appeared characteristic. Disease-linked clones displayed a CD8+ phenotype and appeared relatively rarely in peripheral blood.

Scientists made TCR beta libraries using quantitative 5'-RACE with molecular barcodes. TCRdb used MiXCR to reprocess the 5' RACE reads, holding one entry per CDR3 protein. The sample shows approximately 69,000 distinct CDR3 sequences, about 5% of them seen only once. Source material: blood, either unsorted or a sorted T cell fraction (not recorded which). V gene TRBV5-6 combines with J gene TRBJ2-2, with 11 bases fitting TRBD1. The clonotype comes from a male donor with ankylosing spondylitis or in good health (not recorded which). For the CDR3, the DNA is TGTGCCAGCAGCTTGGTGGGACAGGGGGTTTTCACCGGGGAGCTGTTTTTT. This sequence encodes CASSLVGQGVFTGELFF.